This passage covers 30 T cell receptor beta chains from one sample sequenced in a study of CD8 T cells in ankylosing spondylitis. MiXCR, applied by TCRdb to the 5' RACE reads, yields one record per CDR3 protein. The sample holds 150,000 to 200,000 distinct CDR3 sequences, 13% seen once. Sequencing was done on a sample of blood, either unsorted or a sorted T cell fraction (not recorded which). Receptors were obtained from a female donor with ankylosing spondylitis or in good health (not recorded which).

The chain uses TRBV11-2 and TRBJ2-7; D unresolved. V was clipped by 5 bases and J by 5 bases, with 16 bases between them. The CDR3 runs 14 residues. The germline CDR1 and CDR2 sequences are SGHAT and FQNNGV. The CDR3 is CASSLRIGLDEQYF. CDR3 in DNA: TGTGCCAGCAGCCTAAGGATAGGGCTGGACGAGCAGTACTTC.

This clonotype was picked up many times. J is TRBJ2-4 and V is TRBV3-1; TRBD2 is a possible D gene (6 bases). The CDR3 is 16 residues long. The V and J ends lost 2 bases and 8 bases respectively, with 19 bases between them. In germline, CDR1 is LGHDT, CDR2 YNNKEL (reference sequence). CDR3 in amino acids: CASSQRGGTSGDIQYF. As DNA, the CDR3 is TGTGCCAGCAGCCAAAGAGGAGGCACATCGGGGGACATTCAGTACTTC.

There are a few counts of this clonotype. The chain combines TRBV3-1 with TRBJ2-6; D perhaps matches TRBD2 (7 bases). Germline values: CDR1 LGHDT, CDR2 YNNKEL (reference sequence). The CDR3 is 18 residues long. Between the trimmed V and J ends, which lost 2 bases and 1 base, there was a span of 15 bases. The CDR3 bases are TGTGCCAGCAGCCAATGGGAGGGGGGAGGATCTGGGGCCAACGTCCTGACTTTC. This gives the protein CASSQWEGGGSGANVLTF. Filled out from reference TRBV3-1 and TRBJ2-6, the complete variable domain reads DTAVSQTPKYLVTQMGNDKSIKCEQNLGHDTMYWYKQDSKKFLKIMFSYNNKELIINETVPNRFSPKSPDKAHLNLHINSLELGDSAVYFCASSQWEGGGSGANVLTFGAGSRLTVL.

This chain connects TRBV6-1 to TRBJ2-1; D not resolved. CDR3 length equals 16 residues. The germline CDR1 and CDR2 sequences are MNHNS and SASEGT. V was trimmed by 5 bases and J by 0 bases, leaving 14 bases between them. CDR3 region: CASSMLGSISYNEQFF. CDR3 bases: TGTGCCAGCAGTATGCTAGGGTCGATCTCCTACAATGAGCAGTTCTTC.

This clonotype was recorded a few times. The CDR3 bases are TGTGCCAGCAGCTTAATAGAACCCGGGGAGCTGTTTTTT. It is translated as CASSLIEPGELFF. The V call is TRBV7-3, the J call TRBJ2-2; D unresolved. In germline, CDR1 is SGHTA, CDR2 FQGTGA. V lost 1 base and J 6 bases, leaving 6 bases between the germline ends. The CDR3 is 13 amino acids. The full variable domain, rest sourced from reference TRBV7-3 and TRBJ2-2, is GAGVSQTPSNKVTEKGKYVELRCDPISGHTALYWYRQSLGQGPEFLIYFQGTGAADDSGLPNDRFFAVRPEGSVSTLKIQRTERGDSAVYLCASSLIEPGELFFGEGSRLTVL.

This clonotype was observed many times. The junction shows a germline mismatch at one end, possibly a read error. J is TRBJ1-5 and V is TRBV7-3; no clear D. CDR1 and CDR2 from the germline V gene are SGHTA and FQGTGA. The CDR3 is made up of 15 amino acids. CDR3 in amino acids: CASSLNGGINQPQHF. In DNA form, the CDR3 reads TGTGCCAGCAGCTTAAATGGCGGGATTAATCAACCCCAGCATTTT.

The rearrangement joins TRBV5-1 to TRBJ2-2; D not certain. Trimming took 0 bases from V and 1 from J, leaving 4 bases between them. The CDR3 totals 14 residues. Looked up from germline, CDR1 is SGHRS and CDR2 is YFSETQ. This CDR3 is CASSLDVNTGELFF. In nucleotides, the CDR3 is TGCGCCAGCAGCTTGGACGTGAACACCGGGGAGCTGTTTTTT.

This clonotype was found a few times. The chain combines TRBV27 with TRBJ2-7; D tentatively reads TRBD1 or TRBD2 (5 bases each). The V gene lost 5 bases and the J gene lost 6 bases, with 11 bases spanning the gap. Germline V gene data show CDR1 as MNHEY and CDR2 as SMNVEV (reference sequence). The CDR3 consists of 12 residues. CDR3 amino acids: CASSTWGSEQYF. CDR3 DNA: TGTGCCAGCAGTACATGGGGGAGCGAGCAGTACTTC.

This clonotype has ten or more counts. The gene calls are TRBV5-1 and TRBJ2-3; the D gene is possibly TRBD2 (6 bases). The CDR3 loop spans 14 amino acids. Germline loops: CDR1 SGHRS, CDR2 YFSETQ. Trimming took 0 bases from V and 1 from J, leaving 6 bases between them. CDR3 sequence (DNA): TGCGCCAGCAGCTTGGGCGGGGGCACAGATACGCAGTATTTT. Its translation is CASSLGGGTDTQYF.

This clonotype was counted many times. The V gene is TRBV12-3 or TRBV12-4, the J gene TRBJ2-7; D call uncertain. V dropped 4 bases and J dropped 1 base, with 8 bases sitting between them. The CDR3 is 13 amino acids. CDR3 sequence reads: CASSSRYSYEQYF. CDR3 sequence (DNA): TGTGCCAGCAGTTCCAGGTATTCCTACGAGCAGTACTTC.

This clonotype was recorded at least ten times. V usage is TRBV5-1 and J usage is TRBJ2-7; D perhaps matches TRBD1 (5 bases). This CDR3 has 13 amino acids. CDR1 and CDR2 from the germline V gene are SGHRS and YFSETQ. Deletions cut 5 bases from V and 1 base from J, with 10 bases between. The CDR3: CASSTQGSYEQYF. The CDR3, as DNA: TGCGCCAGCAGTACGCAGGGTTCCTACGAGCAGTACTTC.

This clonotype has at least ten counts. CDR3 DNA sequence: TGTGCCAGCAGGAGATTGAATGTCGGCTACACCTTC. This translates into CASRRLNVGYTF. J is TRBJ1-2 and V is TRBV12-3 or TRBV12-4, with unresolved D. V lost 6 bases and J lost 8, with 13 bases in between. CDR3 length equals 12 residues.

This clonotype was seen repeatedly, ten times or more. The CDR3 spells CASSLGGSKRNEQFF. The CDR3 DNA reads as TGTGCCAGCAGCTTAGGCGGGAGTAAAAGAAATGAGCAGTTCTTC. The rearrangement uses TRBV13 and TRBJ2-1; D possibly corresponds to TRBD2 (6 bases). Germline V gives CDR1 PRHDT, CDR2 FYEKMQ (reference sequence). V was clipped by 0 bases and J by 7 bases, with 13 bases between them. The CDR3 totals 15 residues.

This clonotype was recorded a few times. The gene calls are TRBV28 and TRBJ1-5, with 8 nucleotides matching TRBD1. Per the germline V gene, CDR1 is MDHEN and CDR2 is SYDVKM. The CDR3 is 15 amino acids. The V and J ends lost 4 bases and 5 bases, in that order; junction bases with no gene match: 7. The CDR3, as DNA: TGTGCCAGCAGTTCGATCGGGACAGGAGATCAGCCCCAGCATTTT. Its protein is CASSSIGTGDQPQHF.

This clonotype has more than one count but fewer than ten. V usage is TRBV7-2 and J usage is TRBJ1-1; 9 bases are shared with TRBD1. Per germline, CDR1 SGHTA and CDR2 FQGNSA. J lost 4 bases, V lost 3 bases, and 9 bases had no gene match. The CDR3 is 16 residues long. For the CDR3, the DNA is TGTGCCAGCAGCTTCGGGACAGGGATCCTCAGCACTGAAGCTTTCTTT. Its translation: CASSFGTGILSTEAFF.

This clonotype has ten or more counts. The chain couples TRBV20-1 to TRBJ1-2; 8 bases are shared with TRBD1. Germline V lookup: CDR1 DFQATT, CDR2 SNEGSKA (reference sequence). The CDR3 consists of 13 residues. With 1 base clipped from V and 6 bases from J, the junction kept 4 bases outside the gene matches. CDR3 loop: CSARADREDGYTF. The CDR3 region has the DNA TGCAGTGCTAGAGCGGACAGGGAGGATGGCTACACCTTC.

V gene TRBV27 combines with J gene TRBJ2-7, with D tentatively TRBD2 (6 bases). V gave up 5 bases and J gave up 3 bases, with 14 bases separating them. Germline CDR1 and CDR2: MNHEY and SMNVEV (reference sequence). This CDR3 is 14 amino acids long. The CDR3 spells CASSHGVGGYEQYF. CDR3 DNA sequence: TGTGCCAGCAGTCACGGGGTGGGAGGCTACGAGCAGTACTTC.

V and J are TRBV27 and TRBJ2-2; D uncertain. V lost 3 bases, J lost 1 base, and 6 bases lay in between. The CDR3 is 14 amino acids. Looked up from germline, CDR1 is MNHEY and CDR2 is SMNVEV (reference sequence). The CDR3: CASSFYENTGELFF. DNA of the CDR3: TGTGCCAGCAGTTTTTACGAGAACACCGGGGAGCTGTTTTTT.

Many counts were recorded for this clonotype. The chain has TRBV7-9 and TRBJ2-7; the D gene is possibly TRBD2 (6 bases). CDR3 length equals 17 residues. Trimming took 5 bases from V and 6 from J, leaving 26 bases between them. CDR1 SEHNR and CDR2 FQNEAQ come from the germline V gene (reference sequence). CDR3 in amino acids: CASSHPQRAQTSSEQYF. In DNA form, the CDR3 reads TGTGCCAGCAGCCACCCGCAGCGGGCGCAGACAAGTTCCGAGCAGTACTTC. Based on the CDR3 plus reference TRBV7-9 and TRBJ2-7, the full variable domain is DTGVSQNPRHKITKRGQNVTFRCDPISEHNRLYWYRQTLGQGPEFLTYFQNEAQLEKSRLLSDRFSAERPKGSFSTLEIQRTEQGDSAMYLCASSHPQRAQTSSEQYFGPGTRLTVT.

This chain connects TRBV27 to TRBJ2-7, with a weak D call TRBD1 (6 bases). V lost 6 bases to trimming and J lost 3 bases, with 15 bases between them. The CDR3 covers 14 residues. Per the germline V gene, CDR1 is MNHEY and CDR2 is SMNVEV (reference sequence). CDR3 amino acids: CASSRTGSHYEQYF. CDR3 DNA sequence: TGTGCCAGCAGCCGCACAGGGTCCCACTACGAGCAGTACTTC.

In the case of this clonotype: One junction end does not reproduce the germline sequence, and a read error may be involved. The chain couples TRBV20-1 to TRBJ1-5; D is undetermined. Germline V lookup: CDR1 DFQATT, CDR2 SNEGSKA (reference sequence). The CDR3 loop spans 14 amino acids. In DNA, the CDR3 is TGCAGTGCTAGAGCAGGTTTCAAGAATCAGCCCCATCATTTT. This translates into CSARAGFKNQPHHF.

This clonotype was counted many times. DNA for the CDR3: TGTGCCAGCAGCTTACAGGGGCTTCCATACACTGAAGCTTTCTTT. It encodes CASSLQGLPYTEAFF. This chain links TRBV7-2 with TRBJ1-1, with TRBD1 as a possible D gene (6 bases). V was cut by 2 bases and J by 3 bases, with 13 bases left in between. CDR3 length equals 15 residues. Germline CDR1 is SGHTA and CDR2 is FQGNSA.

This clonotype was found many times. J is TRBJ1-1 and V is TRBV7-2, with D uncertain. The CDR3 has 15 amino acids. Germline V gene data show CDR1 as SGHTA and CDR2 as FQGNSA. The V and J ends lost 1 base and 3 bases respectively, with 12 bases between them. CDR3 in DNA: TGTGCCAGCAGCTTAGTTAGTGACGGTTACACTGAAGCTTTCTTT. This translates into CASSLVSDGYTEAFF.

The V gene is TRBV4-3, the J gene TRBJ2-1, with D perhaps TRBD2 (6 bases). V was trimmed by 5 bases and J by 8 bases, leaving 19 bases between them. Germline-derived CDR1 and CDR2 are LGHNA and YSLEER. CDR3 length: 15 amino acids. CDR3 protein: CASSSSQRWGDEQFF. DNA for the CDR3: TGCGCCAGCAGCTCTAGCCAACGTTGGGGGGATGAGCAGTTCTTC.

This clonotype was counted at least ten times. This chain connects TRBV11-3 to TRBJ2-5; D is possibly TRBD1 or TRBD2 (5 bases each). Trimming left V 3 bases short and J 5 bases short, with 10 bases between. CDR1 is SGHNT, CDR2 YENEEA, per germline. The CDR3 has 13 residues. Here the CDR3 DNA reads TGTGCCAGCAGCTTCGGGACGAGTGAGACCCAGTACTTC. This translates into CASSFGTSETQYF.

The table lists this clonotype with many counts. The chain couples TRBV12-3 or TRBV12-4 to TRBJ1-5, with 7 bases that match TRBD1. The CDR3 has 13 residues. Unmatched junction bases numbered 3, after V lost 2 bases and J lost 8 bases. The CDR3 spells CASSLTRGKPQHF. DNA for the CDR3: TGTGCCAGCAGTTTAACCAGGGGGAAGCCCCAGCATTTT.

The rearrangement links TRBV12-3 or TRBV12-4 to TRBJ2-1, with 10 nucleotides matching TRBD2. The CDR3 loop spans 17 amino acids. With 8 bases clipped from V and 4 bases from J, the junction kept 14 bases outside the gene matches. The CDR3 loop is CASLAFRTSGEYNEQFF. The DNA for the CDR3 is TGTGCCAGCCTCGCTTTCCGGACTAGCGGAGAATACAATGAGCAGTTCTTC.

This clonotype was seen ten or more times. The chain carries TRBV20-1 and TRBJ1-4, with TRBD1 matching 9 bases. This CDR3 has 15 amino acids. Germline CDR1 reads DFQATT; CDR2 reads SNEGSKA (reference sequence). Trimming took 0 bases from V and 6 from J; bases not matched to a gene: 5. CDR3 coding DNA: TGCAGTGCTAGAGATGCAGACAGGGGGGATGAAAAACTGTTTTTT. Protein product: CSARDADRGDEKLFF.

The J gene is TRBJ1-5, the V gene TRBV27; no clear D gene. The V end lost 7 bases, the J end lost 0 bases, and 7 bases lay between the germline ends. CDR3 length: 13 amino acids. The germline CDR1 and CDR2 sequences are MNHEY and SMNVEV (reference sequence). The CDR3 DNA reads TGTGCCAGCAAACTCTATAGCAATCAGCCCCAGCATTTT. Its protein product is CASKLYSNQPQHF.

This clonotype has ten or more counts. The V call is TRBV5-1, the J call TRBJ2-1, with 14 nucleotides matching TRBD2. Germline V gives CDR1 SGHRS, CDR2 YFSETQ. Trimming cost V 7 bases and J 6 bases; bases outside gene matches: 6. CDR3 length: 15 amino acids. The DNA for the CDR3 is TGCGCCAGCTCGACCGGGACTAGCGGGGGCAATGAGCAGTTCTTC. Encoded protein: CASSTGTSGGNEQFF.